This entry lists 29 T cell receptor beta chains sequenced from one sample in a study of shared clonotypes between healthy human individuals. Profiling relied on immunoSEQ multiplex PCR, and the TCRdb table lists in-frame clones only, not all of them. The data hold around 2,000,000 clones, with 93% observed a single time. Terminally differentiated effector memory CD45RA+ cells were excluded from the naive CD8 cells, which were CD45RO-negative and positively selected for CCR7. The sample comprised naive CD8+ T cells from PBMCs. The receptors here all came from a man aged 18 to 35 in good health. Some clones in this sample may be carry-over from other donors' samples.

The chain couples TRBV27 to TRBJ2-7; D is possibly TRBD1 (6 bases). Deletions cut 8 bases from V and 6 bases from J, with 23 bases between. Germline-derived CDR1 and CDR2 are MNHEY and SMNVEV (reference sequence). The length of the CDR3 is 15 residues. As DNA, the CDR3 is TGTGCCAGCTCTTTGGGGGCGACAGCACCGGGCGAGCAGTACTTC. Its translation is CASSLGATAPGEQYF.

The rearrangement links TRBV4-1 to TRBJ1-2; D not resolved. Germline-derived CDR1 and CDR2 are MGHRA and YSYEKL. The V end lost 2 bases, the J end lost 3 bases, and 13 bases lay between the germline ends. This CDR3 has 15 residues. CDR3 in DNA: TGCGCCAGCAGCCAACTTGTCGGACGGGACTATGGCTACACCTTC. Its protein is CASSQLVGRDYGYTF.

The J gene is TRBJ2-1, the V gene TRBV6-1, with 7 bases lining up with TRBD2. The trim removed 8 bases at V and 4 bases at J, leaving 5 bases unmatched. CDR1 MNHNS and CDR2 SASEGT come from the germline V gene. The CDR3 covers 13 residues. The CDR3 nucleotides read TGTGCCAGCGGGGAGGGTCCGTACAATGAGCAGTTCTTC. Translated: CASGEGPYNEQFF.

This CDR3 reads CASSAWGTSPTPSNEQFF. Written as DNA, the CDR3 is TGTGCCAGCAGTGCCTGGGGGACTAGCCCGACCCCTAGCAATGAGCAGTTCTTC. This chain uses TRBV6-1 with TRBJ2-1; 9 nucleotides agree with TRBD2. The germline V gene has CDR1 MNHNS and CDR2 SASEGT. With 4 bases clipped from V and 6 bases from J, the junction kept 16 bases outside the gene matches. The CDR3 sequence is 18 residues long.

The chain employs TRBV9 and TRBJ1-2, with D perhaps TRBD1 (5 bases). Trimming pared 0 bases from V and 3 bases from J, leaving 15 bases between. The CDR3 is made up of 16 amino acids. CDR1 and CDR2 from the germline V gene are SGDLS and YYNGEE. CDR3 DNA sequence: TGTGCCAGCAGCGTAGATAGGCAGGGTGTGGACTATGGCTACACCTTC. This sequence encodes CASSVDRQGVDYGYTF.

The rearrangement joins TRBV30 to TRBJ2-7; 7 nucleotides line up with TRBD1. The CDR3 extends over 13 amino acids. Unmatched junction bases numbered 6, after V lost 2 bases and J lost 5 bases. Germline CDR1 is GTSNPN and CDR2 is SVGIG (reference sequence). This CDR3 reads CAWSPRQGHEQYF. The CDR3, as DNA: TGTGCCTGGAGTCCTCGACAGGGACACGAGCAGTACTTC.

The V and J genes are TRBV6-5 and TRBJ2-2, with a weak D call TRBD1 (5 bases). The CDR3 is 13 amino acids. Trimming shortened V by 5 bases and J by 6 bases, and 10 bases separated the two germline ends. Germline V gene sequence: CDR1 MNHEY, CDR2 SVGAGI. The chain's CDR3 is CASSLRVAGELFF. The CDR3 DNA sequence: TGTGCCAGCAGTCTCAGGGTTGCCGGGGAGCTGTTTTTT.

This rearrangement joins TRBV7-9 to TRBJ2-7; TRBD1 agrees at 7 bases. The CDR3 length is 14 residues. CDR1 is SEHNR, CDR2 FQNEAQ, per germline (reference sequence). The junction had 4 bases not matched to a gene; V was cut back by 3 bases and J by 2 bases. The chain's CDR3 is CASSFVGQTYEQYF. Written as DNA, the CDR3 is TGTGCCAGCAGCTTTGTGGGACAGACCTACGAGCAGTACTTC.

This chain uses TRBV4-1 with TRBJ2-6; D could derive from TRBD1 or TRBD2 (5 bases each). V gave up 1 base and J gave up 0 bases, with 7 bases separating them. This CDR3 comprises 16 residues. Looked up from germline, CDR1 is MGHRA and CDR2 is YSYEKL. CDR3 loop: CASSQGGSSGANVLTF. The DNA for the CDR3 is TGCGCCAGCAGCCAAGGGGGGAGCTCTGGGGCCAACGTCCTGACTTTC.

The rearrangement joins TRBV5-4 to TRBJ2-1; the match to TRBD1 covers 8 bases. CDR3 length: 14 amino acids. Germline-derived CDR1 and CDR2 are SGHNT and YYREEE (reference sequence). J gave up 7 bases and V 2 bases, and 5 bases lay outside the gene matches. CDR3 protein: CASSFRGPSNEQFF. CDR3 sequence (DNA): TGTGCCAGCAGCTTCAGGGGGCCGTCGAATGAGCAGTTCTTC.

The rearrangement links TRBV6-1 to TRBJ1-2; D is unresolved. Germline V lookup: CDR1 MNHNS, CDR2 SASEGT. The CDR3 runs 15 residues. Trimming stripped 4 bases from V and 0 bases from J, with 12 bases between. CDR3 protein: CASSGARASNYGYTF. In DNA, the CDR3 is TGTGCCAGCAGTGGGGCCCGGGCCTCTAACTATGGCTACACCTTC.

The chain combines TRBV19 with TRBJ1-3, with 7 bases that match TRBD1. CDR3 length: 14 residues. The junction had 3 bases not matched to a gene; V was cut back by 4 bases and J by 3 bases. Germline CDR1 is LNHDA and CDR2 is SQIVND (reference sequence). CDR3 DNA: TGTGCCAGTAGTACCAGGGGGTATGGAAACACCATATATTTT. This translates into CASSTRGYGNTIYF.

This clone was seen a few times. The rearrangement joins TRBV4-3 to TRBJ2-2; TRBD1 might be the D (6 bases). V lost 1 base and J 3 bases, leaving 6 bases between the germline ends. This CDR3 is built from 14 residues. Germline V gene data show CDR1 as LGHNA and CDR2 as YSLEER. In DNA, the CDR3 is TGCGCCAGCAGCCAAGGGACAGACACCGGGGAGCTGTTTTTT. As protein: CASSQGTDTGELFF.

This clone is a singleton in its sample. V gene TRBV27 combines with J gene TRBJ2-7; tentative D call: TRBD1 (5 bases). This CDR3 is 14 amino acids long. Trimming shortened V by 8 bases and J by 0 bases, and 14 bases separated the two germline ends. CDR1 is MNHEY and CDR2 is SMNVEV in the germline V gene (reference sequence). The CDR3 nucleotides are TGTGCCAGCGCCGAACAGGTTCCCTCCTACGAGCAGTACTTC. This translates into CASAEQVPSYEQYF.

CDR3 sequence: CASRGQPQHF. The CDR3 DNA is TGTGCCAGCAGGGGTCAGCCCCAGCATTTT. V gene TRBV25-1 combines with J gene TRBJ1-5; D uncertain. V was trimmed by 6 bases and J by 6 bases, leaving 3 bases between them. Germline lookup yields CDR1 MGHDK and CDR2 SYGVNS. The CDR3 is 10 residues long.

This chain links TRBV7-8 with TRBJ2-7; no definite D call. V lost 4 bases and J 1 base, leaving 11 bases between the germline ends. There are 14 residues in the CDR3. The germline gives CDR1 SGHVS, CDR2 FQNEAQ. For the CDR3, the DNA is TGTGCCAGCAGCTCAAAACGCCCATCCTACGAGCAGTACTTC. Its translation is CASSSKRPSYEQYF.

The chain combines TRBV15 with TRBJ2-5; 7 bases fit TRBD2. Germline CDR1 is LNHNV and CDR2 is YYDKDF (reference sequence). The CDR3 has 16 amino acids. The ends lost 3 bases at V and 5 bases at J; junction bases unmatched: 12. The CDR3 DNA reads TGTGCCACCAGCAGTACTAGCGTGAGGGTATTGGAGACCCAGTACTTC. Translating gives CATSSTSVRVLETQYF.

The chain employs TRBV30 and TRBJ2-7; 9 nucleotides match TRBD1. Germline assignment: CDR1 GTSNPN and CDR2 SVGIG (reference sequence). The V gene end was trimmed by 4 bases and the J gene end by 2 bases; junction bases not matched to a gene: 15. The CDR3 sequence is 17 residues long. The CDR3 DNA is TGTGCCTGGACCTTATCCCGGGGGACAGGGTCCCCCTACGAGCAGTACTTC. Translated, it gives CAWTLSRGTGSPYEQYF.

The chain links TRBV6-5 to TRBJ1-1; D is unresolved. Germline values: CDR1 MNHEY, CDR2 SVGAGI. Trimming removed 0 bases at V and 0 bases at J, with 5 bases between. The CDR3 runs 14 residues. CDR3 nucleotides: TGTGCCAGCAGTTACTCTTGGGTGAACACTGAAGCTTTCTTT. It encodes CASSYSWVNTEAFF.

The V gene is TRBV27, the J gene TRBJ2-1, with 9 bases identical to TRBD2. Germline trimming cut 5 bases from V and 8 bases from J; bases unmatched to any gene: 13. Germline V gene lookup returns CDR1 MNHEY and CDR2 SMNVEV (reference sequence). The CDR3 has 16 amino acids. Here the CDR3 reads CASSPFPAGGPDEQFF. CDR3 DNA sequence: TGTGCCAGCAGTCCATTCCCGGCGGGAGGGCCAGATGAGCAGTTCTTC.

About this clone: Other nucleotide sequences from this sample produce the same CDR3. This chain links TRBV6-5 with TRBJ1-1; D remains ambiguous. Germline lookup yields CDR1 MNHEY and CDR2 SVGAGI. CDR3 length: 13 residues. V gave up 0 bases and J gave up 8 bases, with 10 bases separating them. CDR3 sequence: CASSYSPGIEAFF. CDR3 DNA: TGTGCCAGCAGTTACTCCCCAGGAATAGAAGCTTTCTTT.

As regards this clone: In the same sample, other DNA sequences code for this CDR3. The rearrangement uses TRBV28 and TRBJ2-1, with D tentatively TRBD1 or TRBD2 (6 bases each). The CDR3 is made up of 13 amino acids. V dropped 6 bases and J dropped 2 bases, with 8 bases sitting between them. The germline CDR1 and CDR2 sequences are MDHEN and SYDVKM. The CDR3 is CASSRGPYNEQFF. The CDR3 DNA is TGTGCCAGCAGCCGGGGGCCCTACAATGAGCAGTTCTTC.

This sequence joins TRBV5-4 and TRBJ2-7, with D unclear. Trimming removed 4 bases at V and 2 bases at J, with 4 bases between. This CDR3 spans 11 amino acids. Germline V lookup: CDR1 SGHNT, CDR2 YYREEE (reference sequence). CDR3 nucleotide sequence: TGTGCCAGCAGCACGGCCTACGAGCAGTACTTC. Encoded protein: CASSTAYEQYF.

The gene calls are TRBV19 and TRBJ2-7, with D perhaps matching TRBD1 or TRBD2 (5 bases each). V lost 2 bases and J 6 bases, leaving 14 bases between the germline ends. This CDR3 has 14 residues. The germline CDR1 and CDR2 sequences are LNHDA and SQIVND (reference sequence). The CDR3, as DNA: TGTGCCAGTAGTATACAGGGAGATAAGGGCGAGCAGTACTTC. Protein: CASSIQGDKGEQYF.

This chain connects TRBV28 to TRBJ2-3, with D perhaps assigned TRBD1 or TRBD2 (5 bases each). CDR1 MDHEN and CDR2 SYDVKM come from the germline V gene. This CDR3 is built from 14 residues. V gave up 4 bases and J gave up 3 bases, with 11 bases separating them. CDR3 sequence (DNA): TGTGCCAGCAGTTCCCTGAGGGGAACAGATACGCAGTATTTT. It is translated as CASSSLRGTDTQYF.

The chain uses TRBV9 and TRBJ2-7; D remains ambiguous. V gave up 3 bases and J gave up 2 bases, with 6 bases separating them. The CDR3 is made up of 12 amino acids. In germline, CDR1 is SGDLS, CDR2 YYNGEE. The CDR3 here is CASSAHPYEQYF. CDR3 sequence (DNA): TGTGCCAGCAGCGCCCATCCCTACGAGCAGTACTTC.

Only one count was recorded for this clone. The V call is TRBV7-3, the J call TRBJ2-6; 10 nucleotides line up with TRBD1. CDR3 length: 15 residues. Germline CDR1 is SGHTA and CDR2 is FQGTGA. V dropped 5 bases and J dropped 15; count of bases not matched to a gene: 13. In DNA, the CDR3 is TGTGCCAGCAGCCCAGACAGGGGGCGCACTGAGGACCTGACTTTC. Translation gives CASSPDRGRTEDLTF. The whole variable domain, filled in from reference TRBV7-3 and TRBJ2-6, reads GAGVSQTPSNKVTEKGKYVELRCDPISGHTALYWYRQSLGQGPEFLIYFQGTGAADDSGLPNDRFFAVRPEGSVSTLKIQRTERGDSAVYLCASSPDRGRTEDLTFGAGSRLTVL.

CDR3 in DNA: TGTGCCAGCAGTTACTCACAGGGCCTTGTCTATGGCTACACCTTC. Amino acid sequence: CASSYSQGLVYGYTF. The chain employs TRBV6-5 and TRBJ1-2; perhaps TRBD1 as D (6 bases). The V gene's germline CDR1 is MNHEY and CDR2 SVGAGI. The CDR3 totals 15 residues. V was trimmed by 0 bases and J by 4 bases, leaving 12 bases between them.

The V and J genes are TRBV19 and TRBJ2-1; D gene ambiguous. Germline V gene sequence: CDR1 LNHDA, CDR2 SQIVND (reference sequence). This CDR3 is built from 13 residues. Trimming pared 3 bases from V and 7 bases from J, leaving 10 bases between. For the CDR3, the DNA is TGTGCCAGTAGTATGAGCAAGGTTAATGAGCAGTTCTTC. This gives the protein CASSMSKVNEQFF.